The 28 T cell receptor beta chains reported below all come from one sample, sequenced in a study of T cells in Graves' hyperthyroidism and ophthalmopathy. Amplification yielded TCR beta CDR3 regions, with RNA transcripts as the source. HTBI primers drove first-round RT-PCR of the TCR CDR3. TCRdb fed the multiplex PCR reads into MiXCR, producing one record per CDR3 protein. The table shows under 300,000 distinct CDR3 sequences, with about 13% occurring only once. The sequencing input was blood. These receptors were obtained from a middle-aged woman with Graves' hyperthyroidism.

This clonotype was detected ten times or more. J is TRBJ2-1 and V is TRBV7-2; the D call may be TRBD1 or TRBD2 (5 bases each). The CDR3 extends over 14 amino acids. Germline loops: CDR1 SGHTA, CDR2 FQGNSA. Trimming shortened V by 6 bases and J by 6 bases, and 15 bases separated the two germline ends. CDR3 protein: CASRPLGPFNEQFF. The CDR3 nucleotides read TGTGCCAGCAGGCCACTGGGACCCTTCAATGAGCAGTTCTTC.

This clonotype has a count of ten or more. This rearrangement joins TRBV28 to TRBJ1-1, with D unclear. The CDR3 covers 10 residues. The germline V gene encodes CDR1 MDHEN and CDR2 SYDVKM. Trimming pared 2 bases from V and 7 bases from J, leaving 2 bases between. The CDR3 loop is CASSLGEAFF. The DNA for the CDR3 is TGTGCCAGCAGTTTAGGTGAAGCTTTCTTT.

This clonotype was found many times. This chain uses TRBV12-3 or TRBV12-4 with TRBJ2-7; tentatively, D is TRBD2 (6 bases). The V end lost 3 bases, the J end lost 2 bases, and 17 bases lay between the germline ends. The CDR3 sequence is 16 residues long. The CDR3 region is CASSLTGPEGPYEQYF. The CDR3 DNA reads as TGTGCCAGCAGTTTGACTGGACCGGAGGGCCCCTACGAGCAGTACTTC.

This clonotype was detected many times. The chain uses TRBV28 and TRBJ1-1; 7 nucleotides align to TRBD1. The CDR3 is 16 residues long. The germline V gene encodes CDR1 MDHEN and CDR2 SYDVKM. V gave up 3 bases and J gave up 4 bases; unmatched junction bases: 11. The CDR3 DNA follows: TGTGCCAGCAGTTTGCCCGGTAGGGGGCGCCTCACTGAAGCTTTCTTT. This gives the protein CASSLPGRGRLTEAFF. Complete variable domain (other parts from reference TRBV28 and TRBJ1-1): DVKVTQSSRYLVKRTGEKVFLECVQDMDHENMFWYRQDPGLGLRLIYFSYDVKMKEKGDIPEGYSVSREKKERFSLILESASTNQTSMYLCASSLPGRGRLTEAFFGQGTRLTVV.

A few counts support this clonotype. The rearrangement joins TRBV18 to TRBJ2-1; 12 nucleotides agree with TRBD1. Trimming removed 3 bases from V and 15 bases from J; junction bases left unmatched: 12. This CDR3 region has 15 residues. Germline V gene lookup returns CDR1 KGHSH and CDR2 LQKENI. CDR3 residues: CASSPPGTGGGRRFF. The CDR3 DNA reads TGTGCCAGCTCACCCCCCGGGACAGGGGGCGGTAGGAGGTTCTTC.

The chain couples TRBV11-3 to TRBJ2-5; 8 bases align to TRBD1. The CDR3 runs to 17 residues. V was pared by 3 bases and J by 2 bases, with 11 bases of the junction left unmatched. Germline CDR1 reads SGHNT; CDR2 reads YENEEA. DNA for the CDR3: TGTGCCAGCAGCTTGGGTGGCAGGGGGCACTATCAAGAGACCCAGTACTTC. It yields the protein CASSLGGRGHYQETQYF.

This chain connects TRBV20-1 to TRBJ2-3; TRBD2 matches 9 bases. Germline V lookup: CDR1 DFQATT, CDR2 SNEGSKA (reference sequence). The CDR3 covers 18 residues. After removal of 7 bases from V and 6 bases from J, the junction contained 23 bases not matched to a gene. DNA of the CDR3: TGCAGTGTACTCCCGCGAGATTCTCTAGCGGGACTTATGGATACGCAGTATTTT. Protein sequence: CSVLPRDSLAGLMDTQYF.

This chain joins TRBV4-1 and TRBJ1-1, with D unresolved. There are 15 residues in the CDR3. The germline V and J ends were trimmed by 2 bases and 0 bases, with 10 bases remaining between them. Germline CDR1 is MGHRA and CDR2 is YSYEKL. The CDR3 sequence: CASSQRALMNTEAFF. CDR3 nucleotides: TGCGCCAGCAGCCAACGCGCTCTCATGAACACTGAAGCTTTCTTT.

At least ten counts were recorded for this clonotype. The chain combines TRBV20-1 with TRBJ2-1; a possible D gene is TRBD2 (6 bases). The V end lost 6 bases, the J end lost 5 bases, and 17 bases lay between the germline ends. The CDR3 loop spans 14 amino acids. Germline V CDR1 and CDR2: DFQATT, SNEGSKA (reference sequence). CDR3 coding DNA: TGCAGTGCGGAAATAGCGGCGGCACACAATGAGCAGTTCTTC. As protein: CSAEIAAAHNEQFF.

J is TRBJ1-2 and V is TRBV27, with a weak D call TRBD1 (6 bases). This CDR3 has 15 residues. V was cut by 6 bases and J by 8 bases, with 22 bases left in between. Germline V gives CDR1 MNHEY, CDR2 SMNVEV (reference sequence). This chain's CDR3 is CASRRNTGTRQGYTF. The CDR3 DNA reads as TGTGCCAGCAGAAGAAATACCGGGACACGGCAGGGCTACACCTTC.

This clonotype was recorded many times. The gene calls are TRBV24-1 and TRBJ1-2; D possibly corresponds to TRBD1 (6 bases). The CDR3 runs to 13 residues. The V end was cut by 7 bases, the J end by 4 bases, with 12 bases between. Germline V gives CDR1 KGHDR, CDR2 SFDVKD. CDR3 nucleotides: TGTGCCACCAGGGCCAGGGGAGTCTATGGCTACACCTTC. Its protein product is CATRARGVYGYTF.

This clonotype was picked up a small number of times. V gene TRBV14 combines with J gene TRBJ2-1; the match to TRBD2 covers 9 bases. There are 16 residues in the CDR3. V trimming: 2 bases; J trimming: 7 bases; junction bases outside the gene matches: 9. The germline CDR1 and CDR2 sequences are SGHDN and FVKESK. CDR3 loop: CASSQLAGVISNEQFF. CDR3 nucleotide sequence: TGTGCCAGCAGCCAATTAGCGGGAGTCATTAGTAATGAGCAGTTCTTC.

This clonotype appeared once. The chain has TRBV6-5 and TRBJ2-7; D is unclear. V was clipped by 2 bases and J by 6 bases, with 14 bases between them. Germline CDR1 is MNHEY and CDR2 is SVGAGI. The CDR3 runs to 14 residues. The CDR3 spells CASSYGEQRSEQYF. Here the CDR3 DNA reads TGTGCCAGCAGTTACGGAGAACAGCGCTCCGAGCAGTACTTC.

This clonotype was counted at least ten times. The chain has TRBV11-2 and TRBJ2-3; D remains unclear. Trimming cost V 4 bases and J 5 bases, with 10 bases left between them. The CDR3 spans 13 residues. Germline V CDR1 and CDR2: SGHAT, FQNNGV. The DNA for the CDR3 is TGTGCCAGCAGCTCCGAACCTCGAGATACGCAGTATTTT. Translation: CASSSEPRDTQYF. Combining the CDR3 with reference TRBV11-2 and TRBJ2-3 gives the whole variable domain EAGVAQSPRYKIIEKRQSVAFWCNPISGHATLYWYQQILGQGPKLLIQFQNNGVVDDSQLPKDRFSAERLKGVDSTLKIQPAKLEDSAVYLCASSSEPRDTQYFGPGTRLTVL.

This clonotype has only one observation. V is TRBV30 and J is TRBJ2-7; 10 bases line up with TRBD2. V lost 6 bases, J lost 6 bases, and 8 bases stayed unmatched. The CDR3 loop spans 13 amino acids. Per the germline V gene, CDR1 is GTSNPN and CDR2 is SVGIG (reference sequence). The CDR3 DNA follows: TGTGCCTGTTCGGGACTAGCGACGGGCGAGCAGTACTTC. Amino acid sequence: CACSGLATGEQYF.

This clonotype was recorded at least ten times. The genes are TRBV6-2 or TRBV6-3 and TRBJ1-5; perhaps TRBD1 as D (5 bases). CDR3 size: 14 residues. Per the germline V gene, CDR1 is MNHEY and CDR2 is SVGEGT. The ends were cut back, 7 bases at V and 8 bases at J, with 18 bases in the middle. In DNA, the CDR3 is TGTGCCAGCAACTTAGGAGGGGCAGGAAAGCCCCAGCATTTT. Its translation is CASNLGGAGKPQHF.

This clonotype has a count of ten or more. The chain uses TRBV2 and TRBJ1-5, with D perhaps matching TRBD1 (6 bases). V gave up 4 bases and J gave up 0 bases, with 10 bases separating them. CDR3 size: 15 residues. The germline V gene encodes CDR1 SNHLY and CDR2 FYNNEI. CDR3 coding DNA: TGTGCCAGCAGTGTACAGGGATATAGCAATCAGCCCCAGCATTTT. Translating it yields CASSVQGYSNQPQHF. The whole variable domain, filled in from reference TRBV2 and TRBJ1-5, reads EPEVTQTPSHQVTQMGQEVILRCVPISNHLYFYWYRQILGQKVEFLVSFYNNEISEKSEIFDDQFSVERPDGSNFTLKIRSTKLEDSAMYFCASSVQGYSNQPQHFGDGTRLSIL.

The gene calls are TRBV11-3 and TRBJ2-2, with D tentatively TRBD1 (6 bases). Trimming took off 5 bases at V and 5 bases at J, with 12 bases between the two ends. Germline CDR1 and CDR2: SGHNT and YENEEA. The CDR3 spans 14 residues. CDR3 amino acids: CASSIGDITGELFF. The CDR3 DNA reads TGTGCCAGCAGCATAGGGGACATTACCGGGGAGCTGTTTTTT.

This clonotype was picked up many times. The genes are TRBV14 and TRBJ1-1; unclear D gene. In germline, CDR1 is SGHDN, CDR2 FVKESK. There are 15 residues in the CDR3. Trimming cost V 1 base and J 5 bases, with 14 bases left between them. CDR3 bases: TGTGCCAGCAGCCAAGTTATCGGGAGGGAGACTGAAGCTTTCTTT. Translated: CASSQVIGRETEAFF.

This clonotype appeared many times. The genes are TRBV11-2 and TRBJ2-7, with 8 bases that match TRBD1. Germline V CDR1 and CDR2: SGHAT, FQNNGV. The ends lost 4 bases at V and 4 bases at J; junction bases unmatched: 3. The CDR3 spans 13 residues. The CDR3 coding sequence is TGTGCCAGCAGCTGGGACAGGTATTACGAGCAGTACTTC. It specifies CASSWDRYYEQYF.

The chain has TRBV11-2 and TRBJ2-2; D possibly corresponds to TRBD1 (6 bases). Trimming took 0 bases from V and 5 from J, leaving 13 bases between them. Germline V gives CDR1 SGHAT, CDR2 FQNNGV. The CDR3 extends over 16 amino acids. The CDR3 protein is CASSLDLRGWTGELFF. CDR3 nucleotide sequence: TGTGCCAGCAGCTTAGATCTGAGGGGGTGGACCGGGGAGCTGTTTTTT.

This clonotype was seen at least ten times. The chain couples TRBV3-1 to TRBJ1-2; D gene uncertain. The germline V and J ends were trimmed by 1 base and 3 bases, with 3 bases remaining between them. The CDR3 is made up of 12 amino acids. Germline-derived CDR1 and CDR2 are LGHDT and YNNKEL (reference sequence). CDR3 coding DNA: TGTGCCAGCAGCCAAGGAGACTATGGCTACACCTTC. It translates to CASSQGDYGYTF. The whole variable domain, filled in from reference TRBV3-1 and TRBJ1-2, reads DTAVSQTPKYLVTQMGNDKSIKCEQNLGHDTMYWYKQDSKKFLKIMFSYNNKELIINETVPNRFSPKSPDKAHLNLHINSLELGDSAVYFCASSQGDYGYTFGSGTRLTVV.

At least ten counts were recorded for this clonotype. This rearrangement joins TRBV7-6 to TRBJ2-7; D unresolved. CDR1 is SGHVS, CDR2 FNYEAQ, per germline. This CDR3 spans 17 amino acids. Trimming pared 4 bases from V and 1 base from J, leaving 20 bases between. The DNA for the CDR3 is TGTGCCAGCAGCTCGTGTCTCGAAGTCCCCAAATCCTACGAGCAGTACTTC. As protein: CASSSCLEVPKSYEQYF.

The rearrangement links TRBV20-1 to TRBJ2-3; D perhaps matches TRBD2 (5 bases). Germline CDR1 DFQATT, CDR2 SNEGSKA (reference sequence). The V end was cut by 5 bases, the J end by 8 bases, with 11 bases between. This CDR3 has 11 amino acids. CDR3 coding DNA: TGCAGTGCTTACGGACTGTTTACGCAGTATTTT. Its protein product is CSAYGLFTQYF.

Many counts were recorded for this clonotype. The chain carries TRBV2 and TRBJ1-5; TRBD1 agrees at 9 bases. CDR1 is SNHLY and CDR2 is FYNNEI in the germline V gene. The CDR3 covers 16 residues. V shed 2 bases, J shed 7 bases, and the junction held 9 bases outside the gene matches. In DNA form, the CDR3 reads TGTGCCAGCAGTGAACGCGAGGGACAGGGATACCAGCCCCAGCATTTT. Translation gives CASSEREGQGYQPQHF.

This chain connects TRBV20-1 to TRBJ1-6, with D hard to call. Looked up from germline, CDR1 is DFQATT and CDR2 is SNEGSKA (reference sequence). The CDR3 covers 13 residues. Trimming cost V 0 bases and J 13 bases, with 13 bases left between them. The CDR3 is CSARDLEGSPLHF. The CDR3 DNA reads TGCAGTGCTAGAGATCTTGAAGGGTCTCCCCTCCACTTT.

As regards this clonotype: A much larger clonotype is one base distant, so this may be a read error. The V call is TRBV7-3, the J call TRBJ2-3; 7 nucleotides line up with TRBD1. The CDR3 is 16 amino acids. Germline V gene sequence: CDR1 SGHTA, CDR2 FQGTGA. J lost 4 bases, V lost 4 bases, and 11 bases had no gene match. The CDR3 reads CASSSLTGQKADTQYF. DNA of the CDR3: TGTGCCAGCAGCTCCCTGACAGGGCAGAAAGCAGATACGCAGTATTTT.

This clonotype occurred many times. The chain employs TRBV6-2 or TRBV6-3 and TRBJ1-5; D perhaps matches TRBD1 (6 bases). The germline V and J ends were trimmed by 6 bases and 1 base, with 16 bases remaining between them. Germline V gene data show CDR1 as MNHEY and CDR2 as SVGEGT. CDR3 length equals 16 residues. CDR3 protein: CASSFTGQRSNQPQHF. In DNA form, the CDR3 reads TGTGCCAGCAGCTTTACCGGACAGAGAAGCAATCAGCCCCAGCATTTT.